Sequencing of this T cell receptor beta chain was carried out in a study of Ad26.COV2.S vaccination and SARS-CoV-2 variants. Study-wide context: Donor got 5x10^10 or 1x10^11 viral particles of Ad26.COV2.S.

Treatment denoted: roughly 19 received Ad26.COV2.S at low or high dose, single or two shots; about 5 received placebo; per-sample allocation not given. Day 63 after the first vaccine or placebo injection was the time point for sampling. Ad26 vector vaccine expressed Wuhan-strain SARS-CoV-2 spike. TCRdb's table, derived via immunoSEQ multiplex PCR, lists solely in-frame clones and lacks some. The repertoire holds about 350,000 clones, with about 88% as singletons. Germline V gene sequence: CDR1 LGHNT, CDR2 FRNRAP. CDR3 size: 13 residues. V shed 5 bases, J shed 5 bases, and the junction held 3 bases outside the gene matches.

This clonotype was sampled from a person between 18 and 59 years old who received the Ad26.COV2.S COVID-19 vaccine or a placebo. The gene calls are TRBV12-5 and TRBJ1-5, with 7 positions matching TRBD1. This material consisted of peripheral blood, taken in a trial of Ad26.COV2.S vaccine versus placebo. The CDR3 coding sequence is TGTGCTAGTGGTCAACAGGGGCATCAGCCCCAGCATTTT. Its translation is CASGQQGHQPQHF.